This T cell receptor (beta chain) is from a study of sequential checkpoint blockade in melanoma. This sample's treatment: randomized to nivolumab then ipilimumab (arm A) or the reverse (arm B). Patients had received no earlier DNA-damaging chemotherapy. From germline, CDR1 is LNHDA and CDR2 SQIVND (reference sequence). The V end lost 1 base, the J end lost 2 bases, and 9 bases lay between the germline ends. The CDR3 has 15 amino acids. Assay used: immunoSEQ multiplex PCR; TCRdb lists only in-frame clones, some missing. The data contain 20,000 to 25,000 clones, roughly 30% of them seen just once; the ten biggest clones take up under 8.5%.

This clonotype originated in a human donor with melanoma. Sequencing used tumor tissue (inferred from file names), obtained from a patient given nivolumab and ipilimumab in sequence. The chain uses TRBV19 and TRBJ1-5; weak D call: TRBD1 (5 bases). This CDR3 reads CASSIGGNGNQPQHF. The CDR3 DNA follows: TGTGCCAGTAGTATAGGGGGCAATGGCAATCAGCCCCAGCATTTT. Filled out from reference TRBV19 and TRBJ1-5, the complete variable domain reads DGGITQSPKYLFRKEGQNVTLSCEQNLNHDAMYWYRQDPGQGLRLIYYSQIVNDFQKGDIAEGYSVSREKKESFPLTVTSAQKNPTAFYLCASSIGGNGNQPQHFGDGTRLSIL.